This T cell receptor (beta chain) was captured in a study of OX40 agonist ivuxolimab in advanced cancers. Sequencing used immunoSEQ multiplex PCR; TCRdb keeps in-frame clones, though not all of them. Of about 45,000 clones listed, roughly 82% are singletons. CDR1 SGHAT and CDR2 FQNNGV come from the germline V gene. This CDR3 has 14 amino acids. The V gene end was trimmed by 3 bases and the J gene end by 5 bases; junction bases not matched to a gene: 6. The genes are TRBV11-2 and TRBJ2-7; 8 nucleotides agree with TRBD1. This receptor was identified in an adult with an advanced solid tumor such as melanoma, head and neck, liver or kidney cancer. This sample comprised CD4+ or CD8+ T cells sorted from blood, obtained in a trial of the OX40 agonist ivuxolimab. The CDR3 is CASSFATGANEQYF. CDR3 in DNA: TGTGCCAGCAGCTTTGCGACAGGGGCAAACGAGCAGTACTTC.